The TCR beta chain under discussion was sequenced for a study of T cells in Graves' hyperthyroidism and ophthalmopathy. Study context: Before any treatment, at initial diagnosis, peripheral blood was collected.

From RNA transcripts, TCR beta CDR3 regions were amplified. HTBI primers were the set used in a first-round RT-PCR of the TCR CDR3. TCRdb used MiXCR to reprocess the multiplex PCR reads, holding one entry per CDR3 protein. Found here are a few hundred thousand distinct CDR3 sequences, 15% to 20% of them singletons; the top ten hold less than 30%. Germline values: CDR1 MNHEY, CDR2 SMNVEV (reference sequence). V was trimmed by 6 bases and J by 3 bases, leaving 12 bases between them. The CDR3 covers 13 residues. This clonotype was found many times. Its antigen is undetermined. Study-level findings and limits: Ophthalmopathy cases were set apart from stable hyperthyroidism by a 13 V-J model. Among thyroid clonotypes expanded above 0.001, most also appeared in blood.

The study included ophthalmopathy patients with Clinical Activity Score at least 3, NOSPECS grade at least 4 and duration under 3 months. The source is a woman aged 25 to 39 with Graves' ophthalmopathy. The rearrangement uses TRBV27 and TRBJ2-7, with D tentatively TRBD2 (5 bases). Sequenced sample: blood. CDR3: CASRKLASYEQYF. CDR3 coding DNA: TGTGCCAGCAGGAAGTTAGCGAGCTACGAGCAGTACTTC.